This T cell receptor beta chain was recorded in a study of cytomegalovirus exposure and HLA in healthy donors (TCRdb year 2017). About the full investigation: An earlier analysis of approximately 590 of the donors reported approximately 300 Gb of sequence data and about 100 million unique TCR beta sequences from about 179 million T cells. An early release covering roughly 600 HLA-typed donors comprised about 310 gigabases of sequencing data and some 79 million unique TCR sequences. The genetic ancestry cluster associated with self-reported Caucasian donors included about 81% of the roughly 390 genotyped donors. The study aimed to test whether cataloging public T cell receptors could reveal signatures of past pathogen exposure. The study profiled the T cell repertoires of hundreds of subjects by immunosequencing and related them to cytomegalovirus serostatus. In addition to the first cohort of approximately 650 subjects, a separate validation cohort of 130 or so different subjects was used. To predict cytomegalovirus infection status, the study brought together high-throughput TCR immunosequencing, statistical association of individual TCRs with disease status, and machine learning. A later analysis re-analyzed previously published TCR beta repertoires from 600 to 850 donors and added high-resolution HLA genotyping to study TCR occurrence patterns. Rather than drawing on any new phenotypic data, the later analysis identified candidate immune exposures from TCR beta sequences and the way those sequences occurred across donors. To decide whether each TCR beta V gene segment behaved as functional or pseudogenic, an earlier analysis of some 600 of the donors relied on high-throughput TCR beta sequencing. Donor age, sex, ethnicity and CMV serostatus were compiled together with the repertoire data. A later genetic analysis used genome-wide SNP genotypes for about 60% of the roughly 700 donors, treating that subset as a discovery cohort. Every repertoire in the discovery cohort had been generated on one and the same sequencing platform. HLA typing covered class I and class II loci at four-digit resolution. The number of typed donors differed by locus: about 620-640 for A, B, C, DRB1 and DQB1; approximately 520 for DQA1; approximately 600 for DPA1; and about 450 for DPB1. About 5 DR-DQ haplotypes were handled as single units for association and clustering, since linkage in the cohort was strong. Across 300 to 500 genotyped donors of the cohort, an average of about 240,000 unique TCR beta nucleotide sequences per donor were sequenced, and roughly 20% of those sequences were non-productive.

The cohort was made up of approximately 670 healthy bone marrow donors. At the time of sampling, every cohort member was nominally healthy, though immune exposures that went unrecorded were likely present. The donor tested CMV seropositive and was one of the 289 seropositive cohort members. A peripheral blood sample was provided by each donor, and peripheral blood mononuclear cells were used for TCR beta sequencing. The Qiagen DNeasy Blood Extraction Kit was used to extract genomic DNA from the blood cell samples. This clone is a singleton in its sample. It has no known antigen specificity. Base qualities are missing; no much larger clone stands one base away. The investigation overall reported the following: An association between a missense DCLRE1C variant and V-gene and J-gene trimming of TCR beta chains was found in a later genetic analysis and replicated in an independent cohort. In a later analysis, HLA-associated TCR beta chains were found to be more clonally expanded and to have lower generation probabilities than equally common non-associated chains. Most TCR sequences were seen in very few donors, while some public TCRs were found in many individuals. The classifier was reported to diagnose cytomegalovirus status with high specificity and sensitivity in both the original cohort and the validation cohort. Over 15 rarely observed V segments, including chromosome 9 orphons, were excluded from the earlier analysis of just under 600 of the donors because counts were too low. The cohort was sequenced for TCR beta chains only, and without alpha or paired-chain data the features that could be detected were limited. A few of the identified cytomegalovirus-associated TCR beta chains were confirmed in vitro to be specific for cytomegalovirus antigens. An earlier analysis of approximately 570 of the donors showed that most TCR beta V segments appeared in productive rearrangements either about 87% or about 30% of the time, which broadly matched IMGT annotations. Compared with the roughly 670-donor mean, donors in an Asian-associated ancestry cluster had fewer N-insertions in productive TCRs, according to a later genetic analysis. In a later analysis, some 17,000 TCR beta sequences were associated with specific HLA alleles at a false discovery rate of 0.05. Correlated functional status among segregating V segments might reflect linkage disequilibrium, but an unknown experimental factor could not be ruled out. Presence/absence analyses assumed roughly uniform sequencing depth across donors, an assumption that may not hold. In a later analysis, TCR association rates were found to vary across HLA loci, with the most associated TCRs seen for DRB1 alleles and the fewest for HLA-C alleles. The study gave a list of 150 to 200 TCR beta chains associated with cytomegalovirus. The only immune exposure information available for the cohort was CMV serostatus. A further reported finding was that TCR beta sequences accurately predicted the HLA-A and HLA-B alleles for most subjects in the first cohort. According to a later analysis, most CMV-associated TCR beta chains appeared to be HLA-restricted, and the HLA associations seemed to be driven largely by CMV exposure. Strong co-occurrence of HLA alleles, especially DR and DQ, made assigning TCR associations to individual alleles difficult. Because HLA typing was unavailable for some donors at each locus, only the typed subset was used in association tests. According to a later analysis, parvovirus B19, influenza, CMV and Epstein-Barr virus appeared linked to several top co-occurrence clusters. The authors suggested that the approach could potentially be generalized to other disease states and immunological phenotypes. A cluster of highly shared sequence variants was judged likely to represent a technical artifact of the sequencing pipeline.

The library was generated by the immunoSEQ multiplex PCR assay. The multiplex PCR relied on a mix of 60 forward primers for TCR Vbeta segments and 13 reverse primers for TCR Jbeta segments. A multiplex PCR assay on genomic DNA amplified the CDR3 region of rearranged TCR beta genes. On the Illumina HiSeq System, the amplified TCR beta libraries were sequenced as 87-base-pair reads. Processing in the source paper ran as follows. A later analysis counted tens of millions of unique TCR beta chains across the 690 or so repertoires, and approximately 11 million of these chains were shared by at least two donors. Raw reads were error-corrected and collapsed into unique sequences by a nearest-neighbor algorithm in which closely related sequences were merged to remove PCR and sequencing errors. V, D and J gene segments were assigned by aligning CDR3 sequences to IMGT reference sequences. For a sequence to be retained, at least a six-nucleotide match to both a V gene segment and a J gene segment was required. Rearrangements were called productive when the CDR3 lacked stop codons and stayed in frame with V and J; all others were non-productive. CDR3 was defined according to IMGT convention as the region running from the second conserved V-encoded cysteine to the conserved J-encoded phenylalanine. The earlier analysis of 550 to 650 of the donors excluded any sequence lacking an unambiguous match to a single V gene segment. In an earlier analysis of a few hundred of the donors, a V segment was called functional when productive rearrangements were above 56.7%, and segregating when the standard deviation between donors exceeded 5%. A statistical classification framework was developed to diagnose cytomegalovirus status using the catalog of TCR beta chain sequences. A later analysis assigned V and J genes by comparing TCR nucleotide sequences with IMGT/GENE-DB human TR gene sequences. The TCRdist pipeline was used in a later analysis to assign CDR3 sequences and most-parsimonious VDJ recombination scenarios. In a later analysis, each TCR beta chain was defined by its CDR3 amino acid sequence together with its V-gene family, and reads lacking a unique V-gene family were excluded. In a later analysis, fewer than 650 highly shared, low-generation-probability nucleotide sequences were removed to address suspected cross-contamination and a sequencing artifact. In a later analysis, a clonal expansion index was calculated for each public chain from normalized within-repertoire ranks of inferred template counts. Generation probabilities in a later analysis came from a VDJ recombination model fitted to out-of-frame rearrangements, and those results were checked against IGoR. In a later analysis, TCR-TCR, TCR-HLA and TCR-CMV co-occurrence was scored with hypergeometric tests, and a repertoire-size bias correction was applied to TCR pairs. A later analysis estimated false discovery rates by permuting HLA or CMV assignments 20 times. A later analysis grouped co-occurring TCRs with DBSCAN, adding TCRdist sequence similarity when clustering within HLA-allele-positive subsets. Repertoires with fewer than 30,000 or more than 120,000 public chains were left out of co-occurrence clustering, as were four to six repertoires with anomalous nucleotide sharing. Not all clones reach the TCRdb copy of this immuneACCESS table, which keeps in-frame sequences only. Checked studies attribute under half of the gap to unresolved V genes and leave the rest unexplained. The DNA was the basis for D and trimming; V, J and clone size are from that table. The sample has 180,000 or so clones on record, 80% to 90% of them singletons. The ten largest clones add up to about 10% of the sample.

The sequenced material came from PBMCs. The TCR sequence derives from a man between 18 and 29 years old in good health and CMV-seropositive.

Here the CDR3 is given as CASSMGQDYEQYF. The nucleotide sequence reads TGTGCCAGCAGCATGGGACAGGACTACGAGCAGTACTTC. Recombination connected TRBV7-8 to TRBJ2-7, with TRBD1 identical over 8 junction bases. The CDR3 goes from the cysteine to the phenylalanine over 13 residues. CDR3 DNA only is kept here, 39 bases in frame from base 1. The germline V gene encodes CDR1 SGHVS and CDR2 FQNEAQ. Trimming removed 5 bases from V and 3 bases from J; the gene matches leave 3 bases unexplained.